This T cell receptor (beta chain) came from a study of metastatic and nonmetastatic thyroid tumors. Study as a whole: Where malignant and benign thyroid patients were concerned, repertoires were compared across blood and tumor or nodule tissue. Study outcomes and limitations: Across blood and tumor, TCR beta diversity in malignant thyroid tumors was reportedly significantly higher than in benign nodules.

All patients were untreated before thyroid surgery. Germline V gene lookup returns CDR1 LNHDA and CDR2 SQIVND (reference sequence). Trimming stripped 4 bases from V and 5 bases from J, with 12 bases between. The CDR3 loop spans 14 amino acids. A note on this clone: Its antigen is not known.

Original handling: Clinicopathological groups supplied CDR3 differences that were used to build a distant-metastasis classifier for papillary thyroid cancer. TCRdb re-called clones via MiXCR from the PCR reads. The V and J calls and clone size are TCRdb's, not the authors'. This sample yields about 20,000 clones, of which approximately 29% are seen a single time; over 12% belongs to the top ten. Sequenced input: blood. The chain carries TRBV19 and TRBJ1-5; no definite D call. This receptor was obtained from a female donor with papillary thyroid cancer or a benign thyroid nodule (not recorded which). Some clones in this sample may be carry-over from other donors' samples. CDR3 region: CASSNQVGDQPQHF. CDR3 bases: TGTGCCAGTAGTAACCAGGTCGGGGATCAGCCCCAGCATTTT.